Listed here are 14 T cell receptor beta chains from one sample, sequenced in a study of cytomegalovirus exposure and HLA in healthy donors. This PCR relied on a set of 60 Vbeta primers and 13 Jbeta primers. Libraries were prepared by immunoSEQ multiplex PCR; TCRdb keeps only in-frame clonotypes and omits some of them. This table holds about 120,000 clones, approximately 80% found once. Material: PBMCs. The source of these receptors is a male donor in good health and CMV-seronegative.

This clone was recorded only once. The chain uses TRBV2 and TRBJ1-5; tentative D call: TRBD1 (6 bases). Germline CDR1 and CDR2: SNHLY and FYNNEI. V dropped 3 bases and J dropped 6 bases, with 9 bases sitting between them. CDR3 length equals 13 residues. This chain's CDR3 is CASSEDRGQPQHF. CDR3 sequence (DNA): TGTGCCAGCAGTGAGGACAGAGGTCAGCCCCAGCATTTT.

This chain links TRBV5-1 with TRBJ1-3; 7 positions match TRBD1. Germline V lookup: CDR1 SGHRS, CDR2 YFSETQ. J was trimmed by 3 bases and V by 5 bases; bases with no gene match: 8. The CDR3 spans 15 residues. Here the CDR3 reads CASRPTGVHGNTIYF. CDR3 bases: TGCGCCAGCAGGCCTACAGGGGTTCATGGAAACACCATATATTTT.

This chain uses TRBV5-1 with TRBJ2-1, with 7 bases fitting TRBD2. Germline CDR1 SGHRS, CDR2 YFSETQ. V shed 4 bases and J 6 bases; nucleotides not matched to a gene: 7. The CDR3 runs 14 residues. The CDR3, as DNA: TGCGCCAGCAGCCCAGGACTAGTCGTCAATGAGCAGTTCTTC. This sequence encodes CASSPGLVVNEQFF.

The sample holds a few counts of this clone. J is TRBJ2-7 and V is TRBV7-5; the table's D call, TRBD2, was not checked against the DNA. TRBV7-5 is shown as a pseudogene. The length of the CDR3 is 19 residues. In DNA form, the CDR3 reads TGTGCCAGAAGCTTAGGGTCCCGGAGCGCTTTAGCGAAATCCTACGAGCAGTACTTC. It yields the protein CARSLGSRSALAKSYEQYF.

The chain joins TRBV4-3 to TRBJ2-1; tentative D call: TRBD2 (5 bases). V shed 4 bases and J shed 6 bases, with 13 bases lying between them. Germline V gene sequence: CDR1 LGHNA, CDR2 YSLEER. The CDR3 length is 14 residues. The CDR3 protein is CASSRAGGFNEQFF. The CDR3 DNA follows: TGCGCCAGCAGCCGGGCGGGCGGATTCAATGAGCAGTTCTTC.

This clone showed up just once. The V and J genes are TRBV5-6 and TRBJ2-3, with 13 bases aligning to TRBD2. The length of the CDR3 is 14 residues. Germline assignment: CDR1 SGHDT and CDR2 YYEEEE. Trimming removed 6 bases from V and 6 bases from J; junction bases left unmatched: 4. This CDR3 reads CASNVGLAGDTQYF. CDR3 DNA: TGTGCCAGCAACGTGGGACTAGCGGGGGATACGCAGTATTTT.

The chain combines TRBV7-2 with TRBJ1-5; 11 positions match TRBD1. Germline assignment: CDR1 SGHTA and CDR2 FQGNSA. This CDR3 is built from 14 residues. The trim removed 3 bases at V and 9 bases at J, leaving 4 bases unmatched. The CDR3 reads CASSLGQGDRPQHF. The CDR3 DNA is TGTGCCAGCAGCTTGGGACAGGGGGATCGGCCCCAGCATTTT.

The V call is TRBV2, the J call TRBJ2-1; TRBD2 matches at 9 bases. The V and J ends lost 5 bases and 4 bases, in that order; junction bases with no gene match: 6. This CDR3 spans 15 amino acids. The germline gives CDR1 SNHLY, CDR2 FYNNEI. This CDR3 is CASSPMSGGYNEQFF. The CDR3 coding sequence is TGTGCCAGCAGTCCTATGAGCGGGGGGTACAATGAGCAGTTCTTC.

The chain uses TRBV7-8 and TRBJ2-1; 10 nucleotides match TRBD2. Germline CDR1 is SGHVS and CDR2 is FQNEAQ. The V and J ends lost 1 base and 9 bases, in that order; junction bases with no gene match: 9. CDR3 length equals 16 residues. Here the CDR3 DNA reads TGTGCCAGCAGCTTAGGACCGGGACTAGCGCGACTTGAGCAGTTCTTC. The encoded protein is CASSLGPGLARLEQFF.

In the case of this clone: This CDR3 is missing its conserved last phenylalanine or tryptophan, likely due to a read error. The V call is TRBV29-1, the J call TRBJ1-6; 7 bases are shared with TRBD1. The CDR3 spans 15 residues. V trimming: 6 bases; J trimming: 6 bases; junction bases outside the gene matches: 11. Germline CDR1 and CDR2: SQVTM and ANQGSEA. This chain's CDR3 is CSVGGQVTSNSPLHL. Here the CDR3 DNA reads TGCAGCGTGGGAGGACAGGTAACCTCTAATTCACCCCTCCACCTT.

This clone has more than one count but fewer than ten. The J gene is TRBJ1-2, the V gene TRBV10-3; D is possibly TRBD1 (6 bases). In germline, CDR1 is ENHRY, CDR2 SYGVKD. V was cut by 7 bases and J by 6 bases, with 9 bases left in between. This CDR3 has 11 residues. The CDR3, as DNA: TGTGCCATCACCACAGGGCATGGCTACACCTTC. Translation: CAITTGHGYTF.

The J gene is TRBJ1-5, the V gene TRBV4-1; D perhaps matches TRBD1 (6 bases). The CDR3 spans 15 residues. From germline, CDR1 is MGHRA and CDR2 YSYEKL. The V and J ends lost 0 bases and 6 bases respectively, with 12 bases between them. The CDR3, as DNA: TGCGCCAGCAGCCAAGACTCAGGGACAATTCAGCCCCAGCATTTT. Its translation: CASSQDSGTIQPQHF.

This clone was observed a single time. The genes are TRBV10-3 and TRBJ2-1; TRBD2 matches 11 bases. The length of the CDR3 is 13 residues. CDR1 and CDR2 from the germline V gene are ENHRY and SYGVKD. V was clipped by 6 bases and J by 8 bases; unmatched bases: 3. The CDR3 here is CAIRASGRYEQFF. The DNA of the CDR3 is TGTGCCATCAGGGCTAGCGGGAGGTATGAGCAGTTCTTC.

This clone was found once. Other DNA sequences of this sample code for an identical CDR3. The chain uses TRBV14 and TRBJ1-2, with a possible D match to TRBD1 (6 bases). Trimming stripped 3 bases from V and 3 bases from J, with 8 bases between. This CDR3 is built from 13 residues. Germline-derived CDR1 and CDR2 are SGHDN and FVKESK. The DNA of the CDR3 is TGTGCCAGCAGCCAGGGACAATACTATGGCTACACCTTC. Translated: CASSQGQYYGYTF.